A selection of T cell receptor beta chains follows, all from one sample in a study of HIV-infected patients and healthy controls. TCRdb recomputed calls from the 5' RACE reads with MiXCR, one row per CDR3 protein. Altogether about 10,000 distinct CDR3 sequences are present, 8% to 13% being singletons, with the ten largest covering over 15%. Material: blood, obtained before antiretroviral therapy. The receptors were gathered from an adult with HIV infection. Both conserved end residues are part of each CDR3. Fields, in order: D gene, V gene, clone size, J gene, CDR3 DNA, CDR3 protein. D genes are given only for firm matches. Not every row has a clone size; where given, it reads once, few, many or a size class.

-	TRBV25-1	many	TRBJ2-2	TGTGCCAGCACCGCCATCGGGGAGCTGTTTTTT	CASTAIGELFF
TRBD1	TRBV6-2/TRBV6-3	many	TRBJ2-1	TGTGCCAGCAGGCCCGGACAGGTTGTTGACACTGAGCAGTTCTTC	CASRPGQVVDTEQFF
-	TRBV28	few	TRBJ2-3	TGTGCCAGCAGTTTAGGGTCCCCAGATACGCAGTATTTT	CASSLGSPDTQYF
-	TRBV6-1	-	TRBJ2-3	TGTGCCAGCAGTGAACGCACTTCAGTCTACACAGATACGCAGTATTTT	CASSERTSVYTDTQYF
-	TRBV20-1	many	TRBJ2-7	TGCAGTGCTAGAGATCCCGGGGGTCTCTACGAGCAGTACTTC	CSARDPGGLYEQYF
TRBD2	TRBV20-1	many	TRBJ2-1	TGCAGTGCCCACCCGGCTAGCGGGGGGGCCGGTGAGCAGTTCTTC	CSAHPASGGAGEQFF
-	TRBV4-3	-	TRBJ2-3	TGCGCCAGCAGCCAAAGTGTAACCTCAGATACGCAGTATTTT	CASSQSVTSDTQYF
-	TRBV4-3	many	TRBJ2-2	TGCGCCAGCAGCCCCCCCGGGGGCTTAACCCCCGGGGAGCTGTTTTTT	CASSPPGGLTPGELFF
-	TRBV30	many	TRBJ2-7	TGTGCCTGGAGACATAACGCAACGGGTTTCTACGAGCAGTACTTC	CAWRHNATGFYEQYF
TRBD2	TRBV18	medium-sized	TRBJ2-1	TGTGCCAGCTCACCCCTAGCGGGGGGGCACAATGAGCAGTTCTTC	CASSPLAGGHNEQFF
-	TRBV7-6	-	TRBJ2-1	TGTGCCAGCAGCCTCCAAACGGAATCCTACAATGAGCAGTTCTTC	CASSLQTESYNEQFF
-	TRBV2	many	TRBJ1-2	TGTGCCAGCAGTCAGGGACGATATGGCTACACCTTC	CASSQGRYGYTF
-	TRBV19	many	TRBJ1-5	TGTGCCAGTAGTATAATGGAAATGCAGCCCCAGCATTTT	CASSIMEMQPQHF
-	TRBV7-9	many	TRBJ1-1	TGTGCCAGCAGCTTGAAAATTCCGAACACTGAAGCTTTCTTT	CASSLKIPNTEAFF
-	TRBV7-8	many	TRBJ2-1	TGTGCCAGCAGCTTAAATTATTTGGGGAGGAGCTCCTACAATGAGCAGTTCTTC	CASSLNYLGRSSYNEQFF
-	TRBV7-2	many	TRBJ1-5	TGTGCCAGCAGCTTAGCAGGGGTGAGCCAGCCCCAGCATTTT	CASSLAGVSQPQHF
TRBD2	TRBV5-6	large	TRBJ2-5	TGTGCCAGCAGCTTGGACGGGACTAGCGGAACGCCGTTCCAAGAGACCCAGTACTTC	CASSLDGTSGTPFQETQYF
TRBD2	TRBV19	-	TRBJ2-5	TGTGCCCCGTCGGGGGGAGGGGTTTTTGAGACCCAGTACTTC	CAPSGGGVFETQYF
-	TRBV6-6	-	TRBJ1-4	TGTGCCAGCAGTCCGGTGCCCGAGAGTGGTGAAAAACTGTTTTTT	CASSPVPESGEKLFF
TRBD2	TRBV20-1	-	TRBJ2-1	TGCAGTGCTTGGATCCCGAATTTAGCGGGGGGGCCGCGATACAATGAGCAGTTCTTC	CSAWIPNLAGGPRYNEQFF
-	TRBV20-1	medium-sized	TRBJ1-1	TGCAGTGCCCGCTCCGGGCAGGGTGACACTGAAGCTTTCTTT	CSARSGQGDTEAFF
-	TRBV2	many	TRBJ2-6	TGTGCCAGCAGTGAATCGGGGGCTGGGGCCAACGTCCTGACTTTC	CASSESGAGANVLTF